The 14 T cell receptor beta chains in this list originate from one sample, sequenced in a study of blood T cell repertoires in COVID-19. Data came from immunoSEQ multiplex PCR; TCRdb stores just in-frame clones and leaves some out. Found here are around 110,000 clones, 71% of them singletons; the top ten hold around 0.92%. Sequencing was performed on peripheral blood. Source of these receptors: a human donor with acute or convalescent COVID-19. The donor label of this sample is uncertain.

The V call is TRBV4-2, the J call TRBJ2-1; tentative D call: TRBD1 (6 bases). Per the germline V gene, CDR1 is LGHNA and CDR2 is YNFKEQ. CDR3 length: 17 amino acids. Trimming took off 0 bases at V and 2 bases at J, with 14 bases between the two ends. The CDR3 region has the DNA TGTGCCAGCAGCCAAGAGACCGGGACACCAACCTACAATGAGCAGTTCTTC. As protein: CASSQETGTPTYNEQFF.

This clone was observed a handful of times. The rearrangement joins TRBV25-1 to TRBJ2-1, with TRBD1 matching 9 bases. Germline loops: CDR1 MGHDK, CDR2 SYGVNS. J gave up 7 bases and V 1 base, and 8 bases lay outside the gene matches. This CDR3 is 16 amino acids long. CDR3 DNA sequence: TGTGCCAGCAGTGAATTGAACAGGGGGCGCCTAAATGAGCAGTTCTTC. Amino acid sequence: CASSELNRGRLNEQFF.

This clone was seen more than once but under ten times. J is TRBJ2-2 and V is TRBV24-1; TRBD1 agrees at 10 bases. Germline CDR1 is KGHDR and CDR2 is SFDVKD. There are 17 residues in the CDR3. V shed 0 bases, J shed 5 bases, and the junction held 5 bases outside the gene matches. The chain's CDR3 is CATSDLRDRGGTGELFF. CDR3 sequence (DNA): TGTGCCACCAGTGATTTGCGGGACAGGGGAGGAACCGGGGAGCTGTTTTTT.

This chain uses TRBV7-6 with TRBJ2-3; TRBD2 is a possible D gene (6 bases). V dropped 1 base and J dropped 3 bases, with 11 bases sitting between them. The CDR3 extends over 15 amino acids. Germline V gene data show CDR1 as SGHVS and CDR2 as FNYEAQ. The CDR3 here is CASSLDPGGTDTQYF. In nucleotides, the CDR3 is TGTGCCAGCAGCTTAGACCCAGGAGGGACAGATACGCAGTATTTT.

The chain links TRBV6-2 or TRBV6-3 to TRBJ1-1; D gene unclear. Germline V gives CDR1 MNHEY, CDR2 SVGEGT. CDR3 size: 14 residues. V was trimmed by 6 bases and J by 1 base, leaving 12 bases between them. The CDR3 nucleotides read TGTGCCAGCAGCCCTCTACCAGGGAACACTGAAGCTTTCTTT. Protein sequence: CASSPLPGNTEAFF.

V and J are TRBV4-1 and TRBJ1-5; D remains unclear. Trimming cost V 4 bases and J 0 bases, with 7 bases left between them. CDR1 is MGHRA and CDR2 is YSYEKL in the germline V gene. The CDR3 consists of 14 residues. CDR3 region: CASSPIPSNQPQHF. The CDR3 DNA is TGCGCCAGCAGCCCAATTCCTAGCAATCAGCCCCAGCATTTT.

The chain combines TRBV5-1 with TRBJ2-2; no reliable D call. Trimming took 1 base from V and 8 from J, leaving 9 bases between them. Germline values: CDR1 SGHRS, CDR2 YFSETQ. The CDR3 spans 13 residues. The CDR3 reads CASSLLVAGELFF. The CDR3 nucleotides are TGCGCCAGCAGCTTGCTAGTGGCAGGGGAGCTGTTTTTT.

The chain carries TRBV6-5 and TRBJ1-4; no definite D call. This CDR3 is built from 15 residues. The V and J ends lost 0 bases and 5 bases respectively, with 10 bases between them. CDR1 MNHEY and CDR2 SVGAGI come from the germline V gene. CDR3: CASSYSGSLNEKLFF. DNA of the CDR3: TGTGCCAGCAGTTACTCGGGCAGTTTAAATGAAAAACTGTTTTTT.

This clone came up a few times. The rearrangement links TRBV4-1 to TRBJ2-7, with D possibly being TRBD2 (6 bases). This CDR3 is built from 15 residues. Trimming left V 0 bases short and J 7 bases short, with 16 bases between. CDR1 MGHRA and CDR2 YSYEKL come from the germline V gene. The CDR3: CASSQESGAGREQYF. CDR3 bases: TGCGCCAGCAGCCAAGAATCCGGGGCGGGACGTGAGCAGTACTTC.

This chain connects TRBV5-1 to TRBJ2-1; 8 bases fit TRBD2. Germline assignment: CDR1 SGHRS and CDR2 YFSETQ. Trimming cost V 2 bases and J 2 bases; bases outside gene matches: 3. The CDR3 has 15 amino acids. The chain's CDR3 is CASSLPGGTYNEQFF. Written as DNA, the CDR3 is TGCGCCAGCAGCTTACCGGGGGGGACCTACAATGAGCAGTTCTTC.

The chain couples TRBV2 to TRBJ1-2; TRBD1 is a possible D gene (5 bases). The CDR3 runs 11 residues. Germline assignment: CDR1 SNHLY and CDR2 FYNNEI. Between the trimmed V and J ends, which lost 5 bases and 9 bases, there was a span of 10 bases. The CDR3 DNA sequence: TGTGCCAGCAGTAGGGACTCTAGCTACACCTTC. Amino acids: CASSRDSSYTF.

The chain is built from TRBV3-1 (or the pseudogene TRBV3-2) and TRBJ2-2, with a possible D match to TRBD1 (6 bases). Germline CDR1 LGHDT, CDR2 YNNKEL (reference sequence). The CDR3 extends over 13 amino acids. V dropped 4 bases and J dropped 7 bases, with 10 bases sitting between them. The CDR3, as DNA: TGTGCCAGCAGCCCCGGGACATTCGGGGAGCTGTTTTTT. Translating gives CASSPGTFGELFF.

The chain has TRBV5-1 and TRBJ1-4, with 8 bases aligning to TRBD1. V was pared by 5 bases and J by 2 bases, with 5 bases of the junction left unmatched. From germline, CDR1 is SGHRS and CDR2 YFSETQ. This CDR3 is built from 15 residues. CDR3 loop: CASSPTGGTNEKLFF. In nucleotides, the CDR3 is TGCGCCAGCAGTCCAACAGGGGGGACTAATGAAAAACTGTTTTTT.

The chain employs TRBV28 and TRBJ1-3; D gene ambiguous. CDR1 is MDHEN, CDR2 SYDVKM, per germline. Deletions cut 6 bases from V and 0 bases from J, with 12 bases between. The CDR3 length is 15 residues. CDR3 amino acids: CASSNAGNSGNTIYF. The CDR3 region has the DNA TGTGCCAGCAGCAACGCAGGCAACTCTGGAAACACCATATATTTT.